This T cell receptor (beta chain) is drawn from a study of blood T cell repertoires in COVID-19. Across the whole study: Italy, Spain and the United States were the sources of the convalescent and acute COVID-19 samples.

CDR1 and CDR2 (germline): GTSNPN, SVGIG (reference sequence). CDR3 length: 11 residues. The J segment lost 5 bases and the V segment lost 5 bases, leaving 0 bases of the junction unmatched. Repertoires were generated with immunoSEQ multiplex PCR, while TCRdb's copy carries only in-frame clones and drops some. The profile covers 200,000 to 250,000 clones, with about 83% appearing a single time and less than 3.5% taken by the ten largest. The TCR was taken from a man aged 45 to 65 with active or convalescent COVID-19. The rearrangement uses TRBV30 and TRBJ1-2; 9 nucleotides align to TRBD1. Source material: peripheral blood. The CDR3 reads CAWGTGYGYTF. For the CDR3, the DNA is TGTGCCTGGGGGACAGGGTATGGCTACACCTTC.